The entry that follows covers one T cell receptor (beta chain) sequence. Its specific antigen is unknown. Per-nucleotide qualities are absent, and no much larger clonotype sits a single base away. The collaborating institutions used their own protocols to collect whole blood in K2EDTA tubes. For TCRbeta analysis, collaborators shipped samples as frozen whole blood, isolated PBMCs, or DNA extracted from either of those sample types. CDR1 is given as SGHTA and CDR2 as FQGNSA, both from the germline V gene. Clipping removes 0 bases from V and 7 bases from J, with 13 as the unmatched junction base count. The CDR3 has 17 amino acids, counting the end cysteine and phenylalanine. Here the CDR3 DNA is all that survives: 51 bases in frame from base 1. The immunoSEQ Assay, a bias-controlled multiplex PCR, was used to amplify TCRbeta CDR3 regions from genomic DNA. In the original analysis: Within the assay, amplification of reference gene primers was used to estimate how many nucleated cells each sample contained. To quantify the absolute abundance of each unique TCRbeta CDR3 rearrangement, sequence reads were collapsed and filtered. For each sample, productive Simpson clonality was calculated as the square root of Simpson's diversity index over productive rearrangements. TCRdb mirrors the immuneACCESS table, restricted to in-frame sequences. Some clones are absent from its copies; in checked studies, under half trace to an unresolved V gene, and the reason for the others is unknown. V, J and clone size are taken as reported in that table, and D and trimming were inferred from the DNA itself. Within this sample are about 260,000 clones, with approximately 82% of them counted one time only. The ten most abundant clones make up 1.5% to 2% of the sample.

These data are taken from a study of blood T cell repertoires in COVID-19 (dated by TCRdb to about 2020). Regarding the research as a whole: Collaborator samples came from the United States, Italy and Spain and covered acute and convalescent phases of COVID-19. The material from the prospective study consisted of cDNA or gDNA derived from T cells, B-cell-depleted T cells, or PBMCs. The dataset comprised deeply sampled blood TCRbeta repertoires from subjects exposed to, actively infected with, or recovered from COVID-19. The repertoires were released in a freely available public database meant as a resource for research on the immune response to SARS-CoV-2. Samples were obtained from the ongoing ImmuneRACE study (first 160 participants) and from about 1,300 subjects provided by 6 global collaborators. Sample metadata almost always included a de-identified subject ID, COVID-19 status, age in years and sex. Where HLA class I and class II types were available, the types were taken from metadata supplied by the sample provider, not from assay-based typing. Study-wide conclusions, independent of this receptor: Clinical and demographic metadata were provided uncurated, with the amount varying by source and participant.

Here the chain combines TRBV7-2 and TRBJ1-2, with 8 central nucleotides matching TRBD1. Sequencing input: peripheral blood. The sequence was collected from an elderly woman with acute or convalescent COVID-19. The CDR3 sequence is CASSLALGRTGIPGYTF. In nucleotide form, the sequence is TGTGCCAGCAGCTTAGCGCTTGGGAGGACAGGGATCCCTGGCTACACCTTC.